This T cell receptor (beta chain) was documented in a study of T-cell reconstitution after alpha-beta-depleted transplantation in children. Study results and limitations: Alpha-beta T cells present about two months after transplant were reported to originate from several hundred expanded graft clones. Fresh T-cell production supplied most of the T-cell counts and diversity seen one year after transplant. High day-60 TCRbeta diversity in some patients came from surviving recipient T cells and thymic progenitors.

Unique molecular identifiers were used in preparing the TCRbeta library. TCRdb analysed the PCR reads with MiXCR anew, one entry per CDR3 protein. The data show around 300,000 distinct CDR3 sequences, around 10% seen once. This clonotype turned up a few times. Antigen: not known. Unmatched junction bases numbered 5, after V lost 6 bases and J lost 6 bases. Germline V gives CDR1 LNHDA, CDR2 SQIVND (reference sequence). This CDR3 has 14 amino acids. Material: peripheral blood, obtained 180 days after TCRalphabeta/CD19-depleted stem cell transplant. The chain is built from TRBV19 and TRBJ2-7; TRBD2 matches at 13 bases. The receptor was derived from a male patient aged 2 to 10 who had a stem cell transplant for chronic granulomatous disease, so the T cells may come from the graft donor. The CDR3 region has the DNA TGTGCCAGTAGAGGACTAGCGGGAGCCGGCGAGCAGTACTTC. It codes for CASRGLAGAGEQYF. The variable domain in full, completed from reference TRBV19 and TRBJ2-7, reads DGGITQSPKYLFRKEGQNVTLSCEQNLNHDAMYWYRQDPGQGLRLIYYSQIVNDFQKGDIAEGYSVSREKKESFPLTVTSAQKNPTAFYLCASRGLAGAGEQYFGPGTRLTVT.